A selection of T cell receptor beta chains follows, all from one sample in a study of blood T cells in healthy people across ages. MiXCR, applied by TCRdb to the 5' RACE reads, yields one record per CDR3 protein. Of around 990,000 distinct CDR3 sequences listed, approximately 25% are singletons. This same sample was also taken into another study, of T cells of mothers and their children.

Sequenced: blood. These TCRs come from a girl aged 2 to 9 in good health. CDR3s include the opening cysteine and the closing phenylalanine or tryptophan. Size is stated for part of the rows, as once, few or many counts, or as a class when the clone is expanded.

size | J | V | CDR3
. | TRBJ1-2 | TRBV9 | CASSVGGGGGYTF
. | . | TRBV14 | CASSQVLGNGQFF
. | TRBJ2-3 | TRBV4-3 | CASSQDLGGRVIGMIYF
few | TRBJ1-2 | TRBV28 | CASSTQGQGNYGYTF
. | TRBJ2-5 | TRBV6-6 | CASINSGGATETQYF
. | TRBJ2-1 | TRBV20-1 | CSARDTRFPRGGVYNEQFF
. | . | TRBV7-9 | CASSITGSESYEQFF
. | TRBJ2-1 | TRBV12-3/TRBV12-4 | CASSPDRANEQSF
. | TRBJ2-5 | TRBV2 | CASSVTAVRETQYF
few | TRBJ2-7 | TRBV7-9 | CASTIRDRGYEQYF
. | TRBJ1-1 | TRBV7-8 | CASSLVSATEGNTEAFF
. | TRBJ1-1 | TRBV19 | CASRDRVGMTEAFF
. | TRBJ1-5 | TRBV12-5 | CASARQGDQPQHF
few | TRBJ2-5 | TRBV7-9 | CASSATRKQETQYF
once | TRBJ1-4 | TRBV9 | CTSSVGGIGLNEKLFF
. | TRBJ2-4 | TRBV6-5 | CASRGTGTGDKNIQYF
. | . | TRBV5-1 | CASSLGLAGIQETQYF
. | TRBJ2-5 | TRBV20-1 | CSAGDPGRIQETQYF
. | TRBJ1-5 | TRBV4-3 | CASSQDLGLNQPQHF
few | TRBJ1-4 | TRBV6-6 | CASSARDQPFF
. | TRBJ2-2 | TRBV12-3/TRBV12-4 | CTSRSWLSPGELFF
few | TRBJ2-7 | TRBV28 | CASSFPAPLSEQCF
many | TRBJ2-5 | TRBV29-1 | CSAASPSGQETQYF
few | . | TRBV20-1 | CSAREVTREQYF
once | TRBJ2-7 | TRBV14 | CASSSFTQGVHEQYF
. | TRBJ2-7 | TRBV20-1 | CSAEGLAHYEQYF
few | TRBJ2-3 | TRBV7-3 | CASSLMGGAGDTDTQYF
. | TRBJ2-1 | TRBV15 | CATSLGSGDAYNEQFF
. | TRBJ2-2 | TRBV9 | CASSVAGSGSPNTGELFF
few | TRBJ2-7 | TRBV20-1 | CSAGDPGTSGTYEQYF
. | TRBJ2-7 | TRBV28 | CASSSSGLSSYEQYF
few | TRBJ2-7 | TRBV20-1 | CAINRGTYEQYF
. | TRBJ2-1 | TRBV18 | CASSPPGSGYTYNEQFF
many | TRBJ1-5 | TRBV7-2 | CASSLGAEQPQHF
. | TRBJ1-4 | TRBV6-1 | CASSVEPEWEKLFF
few | TRBJ1-1 | TRBV7-9 | CASSFDTGNTEAFF